This T cell receptor beta chain is drawn from a study of blood T cell repertoires in COVID-19. Authors' processing steps: Amplified reference gene primers provided the basis for estimating nucleated cell counts. Generated by immunoSEQ multiplex PCR, the TCRdb table keeps only in-frame clones and is missing some. The DNA gave D and trimming, while V, J and clone size come from that table. The table records 230,000 or so clones, approximately 82% of them present only once. A few counts support this clone. Germline-derived CDR1 and CDR2 are SGHRS and YFSETQ. The V end lost 8 bases, the J end lost 1 base, and 9 bases lay between the germline ends. CDR3 length: 12 amino acids.

The sample consisted of peripheral blood. The receptor comes from a woman aged 40 to 50 who had recovered from COVID-19. V is TRBV5-1 and J is TRBJ1-1, with D hard to call. The CDR3 sequence is CASRFSNTEAFF. The CDR3 region has the DNA TGCGCCAGTCGGTTTTCGAACACTGAAGCTTTCTTT.